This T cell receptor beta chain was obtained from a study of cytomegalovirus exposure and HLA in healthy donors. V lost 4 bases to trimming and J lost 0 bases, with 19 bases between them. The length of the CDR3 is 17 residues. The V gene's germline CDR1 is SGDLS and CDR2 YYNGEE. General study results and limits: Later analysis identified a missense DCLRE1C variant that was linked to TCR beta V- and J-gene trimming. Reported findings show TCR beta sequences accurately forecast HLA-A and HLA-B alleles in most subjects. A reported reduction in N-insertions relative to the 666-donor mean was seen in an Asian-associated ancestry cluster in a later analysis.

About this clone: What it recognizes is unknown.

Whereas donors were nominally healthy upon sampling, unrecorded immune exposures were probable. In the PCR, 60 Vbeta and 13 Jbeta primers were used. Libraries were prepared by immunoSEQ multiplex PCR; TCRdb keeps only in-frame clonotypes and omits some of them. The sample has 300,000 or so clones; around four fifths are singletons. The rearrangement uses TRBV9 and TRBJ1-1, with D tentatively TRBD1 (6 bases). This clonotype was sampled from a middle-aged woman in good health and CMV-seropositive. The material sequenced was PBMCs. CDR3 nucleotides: TGTGCCAGCAGCTCGCTCGGGGGGCCGTCTATGAACACTGAAGCTTTCTTT. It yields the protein CASSSLGGPSMNTEAFF.